This T cell receptor (beta chain) was identified in a study of cytomegalovirus exposure and HLA in healthy donors. Study-level results: When a later analysis was performed, an Asian-associated ancestry cluster reportedly had fewer N-insertions than the roughly 670-donor mean.

Of note for this clone: Antigen unknown.

Researchers ran the PCR with 60 Vbeta and 13 Jbeta primers. Sequencing was performed with immunoSEQ multiplex PCR; in TCRdb, only in-frame clones are kept and a portion is missing. The sample includes around 230,000 clones, about 79% of them seen just once. V lost 4 bases and J lost 1; bases outside the gene matches: 9. Looked up from germline, CDR1 is KGHSH and CDR2 is LQKENI. The CDR3 length is 18 residues. The sample taken for sequencing was PBMCs. The V gene is TRBV18, the J gene TRBJ2-4; 11 bases map to TRBD1. The receptor comes from a male donor in good health and CMV-seronegative. This CDR3 reads CASSLRVGQGAAKNIQYF. In DNA, the CDR3 is TGTGCCAGCTCACTCAGAGTCGGACAGGGGGCTGCCAAAAACATTCAGTACTTC. The whole variable domain, remainder taken from reference TRBV18 and TRBJ2-4, is NAGVMQNPRHLVRRRGQEARLRCSPMKGHSHVYWYRQLPEEGLKFMVYLQKENIIDESGMPKERFSAEFPKEGPSILRIQQVVRGDSAAYFCASSLRVGQGAAKNIQYFGAGTRLSVL.